This TCR beta chain was sequenced during a study of T cell clonotyping in hematopoietic cell transplantation. Points on this clone: Its specificity is unknown.

The time point is: recipient sample about 28 days before transplant, after cytoreduction. Only in-frame clones appear in the TCRdb table, and some are missing; sequencing was by immunoSEQ multiplex PCR. The table lists some 45,000 clones, approximately 80% of them singletons. The germline CDR1 and CDR2 sequences are SGHNT and YYREEE (reference sequence). The CDR3 spans 14 residues. Trimming stripped 4 bases from V and 4 bases from J, with 11 bases between. Study outcomes and limitations: Cells were unsorted, so CD4 and CD8 contributions were not separated. Broader posttransplant TCR repertoire diversity was predicted by graft donor and pretransplant recipient Inverse Simpson Index values. After transplant, recipient diversity fell while pathologically expanded clonotypes grew through day 180.

The source is a man aged 55 to 70 with myelodysplastic syndrome. Some clones in this sample may be carry-over from other donors' samples. The input for sequencing was peripheral blood mononuclear cells, taken before stem cell transplant. The chain combines TRBV5-4 with TRBJ1-4; D perhaps matches TRBD1 (6 bases). The CDR3 sequence: CASSLDRRNEKLFF. DNA of the CDR3: TGTGCCAGCAGCCTCGACAGGCGTAATGAAAAACTGTTTTTT.